This T cell receptor (beta chain) stems from a study of CD8+ T cells in alopecia areata. Study-level results: Expanded CD8+ clones among the top 100, as well as scalp clonality, were significantly decreased by tofacitinib. Scalp and blood retained many expanded lesional clones during tofacitinib. The study found higher clonality in lesional than normal scalp, especially in alopecia totalis/universalis.

Treatment meaning: oral pan-JAK inhibitor, 5-10 mg twice daily. The CDR3 contains 13 residues. The V end lost 3 bases, the J end lost 4 bases, and 9 bases lay between the germline ends. Looked up from germline, CDR1 is KGHSH and CDR2 is LQKENI. Extraction of RNA preceded its reverse transcription into cDNA, which served as the sequencing template. The protocol was immunoSEQ multiplex PCR, while the TCRdb copy is restricted to in-frame clones and leaves out a portion. Here the sample spans about 210,000 clones, roughly 40% being singletons. This clone showed up just a few times. No antigen is known for it.

The sequencing used CD4+ T cells sorted from blood, collected between weeks 36 and 40, from a patient treated with tofacitinib. The TCR was taken from a human donor with alopecia areata. This rearrangement joins TRBV18 to TRBJ1-1; a possible D gene is TRBD1 (6 bases). The CDR3 reads CASSPTGITEAFF. The CDR3 coding sequence is TGTGCCAGCTCACCCACAGGGATCACTGAAGCTTTCTTT.